The present TCR beta chain was sequenced within a study of OX40 agonist ivuxolimab in advanced cancers. Study observations and caveats: Relative to CD4+ cells, CD8+ T cells on average had more expanded clones.

Worth noting for this clone: Its antigen remains unidentified.

The data were produced by immunoSEQ multiplex PCR, yet TCRdb's version contains in-frame clones alone and is incomplete. Of 35,000 to 45,000 clones listed, 80% to 90% are singletons. The ends were cut back, 0 bases at V and 4 bases at J, with 10 bases in the middle. The V gene's germline CDR1 is MGHRA and CDR2 YSYEKL. This CDR3 spans 15 amino acids. This sequence originates from an adult with an advanced solid tumor such as melanoma, head and neck, liver or kidney cancer. The chain combines TRBV4-1 with TRBJ1-3; maybe TRBD1 (6 bases). Sequences were derived from CD4+ or CD8+ T cells sorted from blood, sampled in a trial of the OX40 agonist ivuxolimab. For the CDR3, the DNA is TGCGCCAGCAGCCAAGATCCAGGGGCCGGAAACACCATATATTTT. Protein: CASSQDPGAGNTIYF.